One T cell receptor (beta chain) is described in this entry. There is no known antigen for this receptor. No much larger clone is present one base from it, and per-base qualities are unavailable. Collaborating institutions collected whole blood in K2EDTA tubes following their own protocols. For TCRbeta analysis, collaborators shipped samples as frozen whole blood, isolated PBMCs, or DNA extracted from either of those sample types. The immunoSEQ Assay, a bias-controlled multiplex PCR, was used to amplify TCRbeta CDR3 regions from genomic DNA. Regarding the original processing steps: The number of nucleated cells in each sample was estimated by amplification of reference gene primers within the assay. Sequence reads were collapsed and filtered to measure the absolute abundance of every unique TCRbeta CDR3 rearrangement. For each sample, productive Simpson clonality was calculated by taking the square root of Simpson's diversity index across productive rearrangements. TCRdb limited this immuneACCESS table to in-frame rearrangements with V and J called. A share of clones is missing; checked studies link under half to unresolved V genes, and the rest is unexplained. The V and J calls and clone size come from that table; D and trimming were worked out from the DNA. The sample contains under 150,000 clones, about 81% of them found a single time. 17% of the sample goes to the ten largest clones.

The data belong to a study of blood T cell repertoires in COVID-19 (TCRdb year 2020). A note on the overall study: The collaborator samples originated in the United States, Italy and Spain and spanned the acute and convalescent phases of COVID-19. The samples were drawn from the first 160 participants of the ongoing ImmuneRACE study and from 950 to 1,500 subjects provided by 6 global collaborators. The material from the prospective study consisted of cDNA or gDNA derived from T cells, B-cell-depleted T cells, or PBMCs. Deeply sampled blood TCRbeta repertoires from subjects exposed to, actively infected with, or recovered from COVID-19 were included in the dataset. Nearly every sample came with metadata listing a de-identified subject ID, COVID-19 status, age in years and sex. Where available, HLA class I and class II types were obtained from metadata supplied by the sample provider rather than from assay-based typing. The repertoires were made available in a free public database intended to serve as a resource for research on the immune response to SARS-CoV-2. General study outcomes and caveats: Clinical and demographic metadata were provided uncurated, with the amount varying by source and participant.

For CDR1 and CDR2, the germline V gene (reference sequence) lists MNHNY and SVGAGI. The junction shows trimming of 0 bases on V and 1 base on J, and the gene matches do not reach 2 bases of it. The CDR3 has 16 amino acids, counting the end cysteine and phenylalanine. The entry retains the CDR3 DNA only, 48 bases that are in frame from base 1. The chain links TRBV6-6 with TRBJ2-3; 9 bases in the junction line up with TRBD2. The sequence was obtained from a woman of 80 years or more with acute or convalescent COVID-19. The sample taken for sequencing was peripheral blood. The DNA reads as follows: TGTGCCAGCAGTTACTCGGCTAGCGGGGGCACAGATACGCAGTATTTT. It encodes CASSYSASGGTDTQYF.